The following is a T cell receptor (beta chain) sequence with its context. These data come from a study of shared clonotypes between healthy human individuals. The repertoire was sequenced with immunoSEQ multiplex PCR; TCRdb's copy has only in-frame clones and lacks some. This table holds about 470,000 clones, around 79% found once. The germline V and J ends were trimmed by 0 bases and 3 bases, with 11 bases remaining between them. CDR3 length equals 15 residues. The germline CDR1 and CDR2 sequences are SGHAT and FQNNGV. V is TRBV11-2 and J is TRBJ2-5; D possibly corresponds to TRBD1 (6 bases). The sample taken for sequencing was PBMCs. The sequence was collected from a middle-aged woman in good health. Some clones in this sample may be carry-over from other donors' samples. Here the CDR3 reads CASSLDTGKKETQYF. In DNA form, the CDR3 reads TGTGCCAGCAGCTTAGATACAGGGAAGAAAGAGACCCAGTACTTC.